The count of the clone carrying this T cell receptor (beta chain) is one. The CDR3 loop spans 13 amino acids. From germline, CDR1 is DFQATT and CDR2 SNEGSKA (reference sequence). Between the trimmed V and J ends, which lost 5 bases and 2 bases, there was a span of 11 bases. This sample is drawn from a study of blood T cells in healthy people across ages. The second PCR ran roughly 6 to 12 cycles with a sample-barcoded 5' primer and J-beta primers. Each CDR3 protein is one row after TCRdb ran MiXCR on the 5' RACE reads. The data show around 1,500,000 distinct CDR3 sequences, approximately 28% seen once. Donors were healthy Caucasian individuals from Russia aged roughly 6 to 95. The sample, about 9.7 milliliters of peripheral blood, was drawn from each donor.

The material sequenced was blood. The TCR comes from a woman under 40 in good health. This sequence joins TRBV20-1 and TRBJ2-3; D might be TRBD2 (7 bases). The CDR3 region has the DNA TGCAGTGCTGCGGGGGCCCCCACAGATACGCAGTATTTT. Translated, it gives CSAAGAPTDTQYF.